This TCR beta chain was identified in a study of regulatory T cells in long-lasting Graves disease. Findings and limits, study-wide: When disease was persistent, TRBV28, TRBJ1-2 and TRBJ2-5 were the favored segments. In persistent patients, shared public clonotypes (roughly 2,700) outnumbered those in new patients (approximately 880).

Trimming took 11 bases from V and 1 from J, leaving 14 bases between them. The germline CDR1 and CDR2 sequences are ENHRY and SYGVKD. The CDR3 length is 13 residues. Time point of the sample: newly diagnosed GD, antithyroid drugs for less than 3 months. PBMCs were the source of the RNA used for TCR sequencing. Under American Thyroid Association guidelines, Graves' disease was diagnosed. According to the study, TCR beta libraries were built with iRepertoire HTBI primers and CDR3-region Arm-PCR. TCRdb re-derived calls from the multiplex PCR reads in MiXCR, one entry per CDR3 protein. The sample lists a few hundred thousand distinct CDR3 sequences, approximately 15% occurring once. This clonotype was counted a few times. Its antigen is unidentified. This sample was also put to use in a study of T cells in Graves' hyperthyroidism and ophthalmopathy. That study reports: The model identified upcoming ophthalmopathy a median roughly 6.5 months ahead of onset.

The sequence was obtained from a man aged 35 to 55 with Graves disease. This specimen was peripheral blood mononuclear cells (PBMCs), taken at new diagnosis, from a patient treated with antithyroid drugs. V usage is TRBV10-3 and J usage is TRBJ1-1, with D tentatively TRBD1 (6 bases). Here the CDR3 DNA reads TGTGCCTCCCGGTGGGGGGCGAACACTGAAGCTTTCTTT. This translates into CASRWGANTEAFF.